The sample holds a few counts of the clone carrying this TCR beta chain. Germline V gene lookup returns CDR1 SGHRS and CDR2 YFSETQ. CDR3 length: 16 amino acids. The V end lost 0 bases, the J end lost 6 bases, and 15 bases lay between the germline ends. These data belong to a study of Ad26.COV2.S vaccination and SARS-CoV-2 variants. Indicated treatment: over 15 received Ad26.COV2.S at low or high dose, single or two shots; five or six received placebo; per-sample allocation not given. Day 63 after the first vaccine or placebo injection was the time point for sampling. Generated by immunoSEQ multiplex PCR, the TCRdb table keeps only in-frame clones and is missing some. The table has about 250,000 clones, roughly 89% seen once.

The sample was peripheral blood, taken in a trial of Ad26.COV2.S vaccine versus placebo. This TCR came from a person between 18 and 65 years old who received the Ad26.COV2.S COVID-19 vaccine or a placebo. The V gene is TRBV5-1, the J gene TRBJ2-2; weak D call: TRBD2 (5 bases). The DNA of the CDR3 is TGCGCCAGCAGCTTGGCGCCGGCGGGTAGCGCCGGGGAGCTGTTTTTT. Its translation is CASSLAPAGSAGELFF.